One sample yielded the 2 T cell receptor beta chains listed below, sequenced in a study of OX40 agonist ivuxolimab in advanced cancers. Profiling relied on immunoSEQ multiplex PCR, and the TCRdb table lists in-frame clones only, not all of them. This sample has about 73,000 clones, with 88% found just once. The sample was CD4+ or CD8+ T cells sorted from blood, taken in a trial of the OX40 agonist ivuxolimab. These receptors were taken from an adult with an advanced solid tumor such as melanoma, head and neck, liver or kidney cancer.

This clone appeared a single time. The V call is TRBV5-4, the J call TRBJ1-2; D not resolved. Deletions cut 4 bases from V and 1 base from J, with 11 bases between. CDR3 size: 14 residues. Germline CDR1 is SGHNT and CDR2 is YYREEE (reference sequence). The CDR3 loop is CASSPDRLNYGYTF. CDR3 coding DNA: TGTGCCAGCAGCCCCGACCGTCTTAACTATGGCTACACCTTC.

V usage is TRBV2 and J usage is TRBJ1-2; 9 bases align to TRBD1. J lost 6 bases, V lost 5 bases, and 13 bases had no gene match. The CDR3 covers 16 residues. Germline assignment: CDR1 SNHLY and CDR2 FYNNEI. The CDR3 is CASSLRTGVGSNGYTF. CDR3 coding DNA: TGTGCCAGCAGTCTCCGGACAGGGGTGGGATCCAATGGCTACACCTTC.